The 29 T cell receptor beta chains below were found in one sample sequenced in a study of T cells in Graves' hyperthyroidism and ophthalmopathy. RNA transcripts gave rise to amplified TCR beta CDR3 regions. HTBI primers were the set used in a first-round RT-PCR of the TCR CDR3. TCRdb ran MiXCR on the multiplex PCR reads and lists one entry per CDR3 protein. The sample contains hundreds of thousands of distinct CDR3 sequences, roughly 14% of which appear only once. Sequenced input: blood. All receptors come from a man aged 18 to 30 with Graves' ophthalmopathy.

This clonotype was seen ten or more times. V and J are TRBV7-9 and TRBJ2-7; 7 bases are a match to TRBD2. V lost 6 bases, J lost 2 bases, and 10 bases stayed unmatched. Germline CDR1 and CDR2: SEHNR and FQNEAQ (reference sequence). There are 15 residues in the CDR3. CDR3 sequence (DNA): TGTGCCAGCAGTGTAATGGCTAGCGGCACCTACGAGCAGTACTTC. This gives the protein CASSVMASGTYEQYF.

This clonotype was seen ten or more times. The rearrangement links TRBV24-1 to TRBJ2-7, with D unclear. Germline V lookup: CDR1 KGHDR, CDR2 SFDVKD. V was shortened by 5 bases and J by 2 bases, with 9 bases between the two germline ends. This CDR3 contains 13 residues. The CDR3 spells CATSGQDPYEQYF. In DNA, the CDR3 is TGTGCCACCAGTGGCCAGGACCCCTACGAGCAGTACTTC.

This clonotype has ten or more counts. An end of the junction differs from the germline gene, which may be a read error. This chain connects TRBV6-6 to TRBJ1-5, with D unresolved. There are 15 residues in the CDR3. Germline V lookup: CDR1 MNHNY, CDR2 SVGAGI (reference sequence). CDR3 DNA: TGTGCCAGCAGTTACTCTTGGGTTAGCAATCAACCCCAGCATTTT. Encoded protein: CASSYSWVSNQPQHF.

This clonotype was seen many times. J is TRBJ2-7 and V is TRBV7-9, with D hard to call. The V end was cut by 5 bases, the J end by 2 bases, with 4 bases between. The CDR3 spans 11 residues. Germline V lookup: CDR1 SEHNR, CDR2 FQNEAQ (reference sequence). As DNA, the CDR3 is TGTGCCAGCAGCAAAACCTACGAGCAGTACTTC. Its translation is CASSKTYEQYF.

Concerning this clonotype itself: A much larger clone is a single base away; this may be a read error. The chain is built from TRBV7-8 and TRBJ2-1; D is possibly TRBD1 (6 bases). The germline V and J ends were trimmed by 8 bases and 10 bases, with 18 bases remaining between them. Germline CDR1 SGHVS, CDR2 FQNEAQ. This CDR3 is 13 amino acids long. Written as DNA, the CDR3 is TGTGCCAGCCAAGGCAGGGGAGTTTACGAGCAGTTCTTC. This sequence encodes CASQGRGVYEQFF.

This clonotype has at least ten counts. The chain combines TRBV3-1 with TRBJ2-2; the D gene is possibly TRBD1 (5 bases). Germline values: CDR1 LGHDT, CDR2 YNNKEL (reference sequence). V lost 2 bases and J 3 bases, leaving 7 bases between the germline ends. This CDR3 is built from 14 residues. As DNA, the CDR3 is TGTGCCAGCAGCCAACAGGGATACACCGGGGAGCTGTTTTTT. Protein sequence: CASSQQGYTGELFF.

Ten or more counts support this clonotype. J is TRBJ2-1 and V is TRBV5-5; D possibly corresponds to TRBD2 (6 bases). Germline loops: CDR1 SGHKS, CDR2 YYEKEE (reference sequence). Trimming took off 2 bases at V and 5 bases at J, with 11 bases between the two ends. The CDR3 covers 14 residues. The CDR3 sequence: CASSFREANNEQFF. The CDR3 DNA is TGTGCCAGCAGCTTTAGGGAGGCTAACAATGAGCAGTTCTTC. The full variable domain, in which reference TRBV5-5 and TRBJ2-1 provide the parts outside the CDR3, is DAGVTQSPTHLIKTRGQQVTLRCSPISGHKSVSWYQQVLGQGPQFIFQYYEKEERGRGNFPDRFSARQFPNYSSELNVNALLLGDSALYLCASSFREANNEQFFGPGTRLTVL.

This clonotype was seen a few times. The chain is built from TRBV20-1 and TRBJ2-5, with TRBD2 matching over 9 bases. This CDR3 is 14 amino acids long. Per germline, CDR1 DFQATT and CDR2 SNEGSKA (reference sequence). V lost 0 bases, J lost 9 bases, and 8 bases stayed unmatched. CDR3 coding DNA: TGCAGTGCTAGAGAAATAGCGGGAGTGTGGGCCCAGTACTTC. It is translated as CSAREIAGVWAQYF.

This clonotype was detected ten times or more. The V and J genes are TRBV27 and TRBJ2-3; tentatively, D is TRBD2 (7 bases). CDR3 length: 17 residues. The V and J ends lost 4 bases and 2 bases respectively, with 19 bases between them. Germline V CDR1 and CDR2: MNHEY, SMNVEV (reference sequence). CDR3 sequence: CASSSAMRGGATDTQYF. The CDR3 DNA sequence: TGTGCCAGCAGTTCCGCAATGAGGGGGGGGGCCACAGATACGCAGTATTTT.

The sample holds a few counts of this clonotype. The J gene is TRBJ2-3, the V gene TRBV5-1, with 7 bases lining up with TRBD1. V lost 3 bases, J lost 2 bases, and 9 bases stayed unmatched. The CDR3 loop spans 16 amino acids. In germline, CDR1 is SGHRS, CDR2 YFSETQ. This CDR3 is CASSWGIGGNTDTQYF. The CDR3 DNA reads TGCGCCAGCAGCTGGGGTATAGGGGGCAACACAGATACGCAGTATTTT. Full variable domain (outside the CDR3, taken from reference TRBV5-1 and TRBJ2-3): KAGVTQTPRYLIKTRGQQVTLSCSPISGHRSVSWYQQTPGQGLQFLFEYFSETQRNKGNFPGRFSGRQFSNSRSEMNVSTLELGDSALYLCASSWGIGGNTDTQYFGPGTRLTVL.

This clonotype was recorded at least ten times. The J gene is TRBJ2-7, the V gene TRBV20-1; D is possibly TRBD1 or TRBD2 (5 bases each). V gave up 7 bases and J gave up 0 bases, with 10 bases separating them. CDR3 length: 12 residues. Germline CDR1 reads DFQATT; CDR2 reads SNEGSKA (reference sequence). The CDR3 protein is CSVSGPSYEQYF. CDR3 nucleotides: TGCAGTGTATCGGGACCCTCCTACGAGCAGTACTTC.

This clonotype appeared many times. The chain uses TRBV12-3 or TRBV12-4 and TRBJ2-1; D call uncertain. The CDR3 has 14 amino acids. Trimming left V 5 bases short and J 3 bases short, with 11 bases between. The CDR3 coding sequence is TGTGCCAGCAGTCCGAAGTCGCGCTACAATGAGCAGTTCTTC. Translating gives CASSPKSRYNEQFF.

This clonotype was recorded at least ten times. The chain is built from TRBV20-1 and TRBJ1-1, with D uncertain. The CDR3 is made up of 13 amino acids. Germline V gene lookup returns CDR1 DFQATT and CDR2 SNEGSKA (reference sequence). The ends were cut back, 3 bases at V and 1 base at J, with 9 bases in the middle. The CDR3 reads CSASVGANTEAFF. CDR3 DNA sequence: TGCAGTGCTAGTGTTGGAGCGAACACTGAAGCTTTCTTT.

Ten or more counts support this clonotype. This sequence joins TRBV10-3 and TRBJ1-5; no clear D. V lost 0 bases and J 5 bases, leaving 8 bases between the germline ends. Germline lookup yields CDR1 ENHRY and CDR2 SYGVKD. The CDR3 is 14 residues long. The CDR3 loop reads CAISESGRDQPQHF. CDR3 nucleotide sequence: TGTGCCATCAGTGAGTCTGGCCGAGATCAGCCCCAGCATTTT.

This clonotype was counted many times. CDR3 amino acids: CASGSRGTNEKLFF. The CDR3 DNA is TGTGCCAGCGGGAGCCGTGGCACTAATGAAAAACTGTTTTTT. The rearrangement uses TRBV2 and TRBJ1-4, with D hard to call. Germline V gene sequence: CDR1 SNHLY, CDR2 FYNNEI. Deletions cut 8 bases from V and 2 bases from J, with 12 bases between. This CDR3 is 14 amino acids long.

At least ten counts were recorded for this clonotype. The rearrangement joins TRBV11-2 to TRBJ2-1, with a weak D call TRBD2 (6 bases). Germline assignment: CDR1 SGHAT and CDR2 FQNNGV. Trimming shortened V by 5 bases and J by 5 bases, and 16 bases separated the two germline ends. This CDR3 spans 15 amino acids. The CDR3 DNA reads TGTGCCAGCAGCACCGGGAGAGGTTTCGACAATGAGCAGTTCTTC. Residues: CASSTGRGFDNEQFF.

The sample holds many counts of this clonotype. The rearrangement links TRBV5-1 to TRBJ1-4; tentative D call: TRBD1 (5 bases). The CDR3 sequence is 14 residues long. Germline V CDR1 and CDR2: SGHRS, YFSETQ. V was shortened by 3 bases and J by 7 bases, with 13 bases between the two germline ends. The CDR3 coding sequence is TGCGCCAGCAGCTCCGGGACTGGGGGTGAAAAACTGTTTTTT. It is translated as CASSSGTGGEKLFF.

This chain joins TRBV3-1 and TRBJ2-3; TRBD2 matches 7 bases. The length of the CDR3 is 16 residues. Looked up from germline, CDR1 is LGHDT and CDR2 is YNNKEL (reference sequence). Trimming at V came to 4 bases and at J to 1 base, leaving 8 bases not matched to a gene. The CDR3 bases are TGTGCCAGCAGCCGCGTCCCGGCGGGAGGCACAGATACGCAGTATTTT. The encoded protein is CASSRVPAGGTDTQYF.

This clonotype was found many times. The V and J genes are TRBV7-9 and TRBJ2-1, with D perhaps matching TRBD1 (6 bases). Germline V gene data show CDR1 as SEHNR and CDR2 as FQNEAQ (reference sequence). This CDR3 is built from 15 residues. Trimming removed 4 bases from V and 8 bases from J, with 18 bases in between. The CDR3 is CASSSRDIGLDEQFF. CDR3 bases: TGTGCCAGCAGCTCTAGGGACATCGGATTAGATGAGCAGTTCTTC.

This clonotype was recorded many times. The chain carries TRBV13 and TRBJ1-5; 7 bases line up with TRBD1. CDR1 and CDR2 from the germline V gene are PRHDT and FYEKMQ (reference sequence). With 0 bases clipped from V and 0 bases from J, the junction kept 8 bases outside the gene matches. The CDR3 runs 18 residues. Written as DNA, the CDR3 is TGTGCCAGCAGCTTAGGGACAGGGTGGAAGGATAGCAATCAGCCCCAGCATTTT. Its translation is CASSLGTGWKDSNQPQHF.

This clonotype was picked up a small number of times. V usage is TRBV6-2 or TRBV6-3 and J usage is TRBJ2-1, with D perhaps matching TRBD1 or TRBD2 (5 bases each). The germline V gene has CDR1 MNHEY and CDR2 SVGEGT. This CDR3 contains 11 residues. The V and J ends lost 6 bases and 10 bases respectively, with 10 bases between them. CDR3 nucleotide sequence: TGTGCCAGCAGCGGGACCCCAGAGCAGTTCTTC. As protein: CASSGTPEQFF.

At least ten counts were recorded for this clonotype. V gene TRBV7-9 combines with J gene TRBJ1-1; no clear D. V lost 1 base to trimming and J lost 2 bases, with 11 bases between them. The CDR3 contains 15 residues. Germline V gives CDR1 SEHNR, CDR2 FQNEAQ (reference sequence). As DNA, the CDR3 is TGTGCCAGCAGCTTAGTTACAGACATTAACACTGAAGCTTTCTTT. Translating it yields CASSLVTDINTEAFF.

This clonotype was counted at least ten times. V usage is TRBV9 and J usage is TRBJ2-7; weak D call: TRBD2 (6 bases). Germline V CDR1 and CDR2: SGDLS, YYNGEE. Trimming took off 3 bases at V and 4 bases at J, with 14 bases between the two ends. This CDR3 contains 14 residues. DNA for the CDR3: TGTGCCAGCAGCGGTAGGGCGGCGGGATACGAGCAGTACTTC. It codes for CASSGRAAGYEQYF.

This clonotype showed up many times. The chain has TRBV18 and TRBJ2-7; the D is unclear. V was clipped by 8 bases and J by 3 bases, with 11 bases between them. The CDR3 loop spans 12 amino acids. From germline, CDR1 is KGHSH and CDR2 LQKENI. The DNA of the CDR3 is TGTGCCAGCAGCCCCCCAGGCTACGAGCAGTACTTC. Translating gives CASSPPGYEQYF. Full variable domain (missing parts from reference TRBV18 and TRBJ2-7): NAGVMQNPRHLVRRRGQEARLRCSPMKGHSHVYWYRQLPEEGLKFMVYLQKENIIDESGMPKERFSAEFPKEGPSILRIQQVVRGDSAAYFCASSPPGYEQYFGPGTRLTVT.

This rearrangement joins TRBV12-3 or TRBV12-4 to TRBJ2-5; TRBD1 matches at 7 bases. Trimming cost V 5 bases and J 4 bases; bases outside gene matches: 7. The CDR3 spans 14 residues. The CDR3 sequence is CASSLNRGPETQYF. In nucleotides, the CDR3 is TGTGCCAGCAGTCTGAACAGGGGACCAGAGACCCAGTACTTC.

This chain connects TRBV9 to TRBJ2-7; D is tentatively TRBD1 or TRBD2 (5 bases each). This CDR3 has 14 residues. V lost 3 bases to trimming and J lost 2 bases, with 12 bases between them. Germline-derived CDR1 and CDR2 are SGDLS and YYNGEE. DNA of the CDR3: TGTGCCAGCAGCGACCCGGGACGGCCCTACGAGCAGTACTTC. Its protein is CASSDPGRPYEQYF.

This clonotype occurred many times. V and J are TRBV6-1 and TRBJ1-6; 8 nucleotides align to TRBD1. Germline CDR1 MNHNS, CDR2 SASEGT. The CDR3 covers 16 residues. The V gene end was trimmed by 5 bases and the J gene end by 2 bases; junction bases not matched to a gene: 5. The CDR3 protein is CASSTVQGAYNSPLHF. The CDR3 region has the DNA TGTGCCAGCAGTACTGTACAGGGGGCCTATAATTCACCCCTCCACTTT.

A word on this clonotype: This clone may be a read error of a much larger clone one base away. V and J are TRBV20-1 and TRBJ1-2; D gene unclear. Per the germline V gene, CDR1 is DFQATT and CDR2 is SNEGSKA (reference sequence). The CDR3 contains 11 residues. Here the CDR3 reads CSAIGVGGYTF. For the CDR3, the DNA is TGCAGCGCGATTGGTGTAGGTGGCTACACCTTC.

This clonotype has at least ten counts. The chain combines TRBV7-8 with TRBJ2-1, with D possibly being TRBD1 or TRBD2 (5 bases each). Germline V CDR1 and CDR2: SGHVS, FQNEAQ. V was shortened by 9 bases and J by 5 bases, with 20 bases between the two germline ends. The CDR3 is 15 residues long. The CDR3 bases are TGTGCCAGTGTGCCCACAGGCGGGCGGAACAATGAGCAGTTCTTC. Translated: CASVPTGGRNNEQFF.